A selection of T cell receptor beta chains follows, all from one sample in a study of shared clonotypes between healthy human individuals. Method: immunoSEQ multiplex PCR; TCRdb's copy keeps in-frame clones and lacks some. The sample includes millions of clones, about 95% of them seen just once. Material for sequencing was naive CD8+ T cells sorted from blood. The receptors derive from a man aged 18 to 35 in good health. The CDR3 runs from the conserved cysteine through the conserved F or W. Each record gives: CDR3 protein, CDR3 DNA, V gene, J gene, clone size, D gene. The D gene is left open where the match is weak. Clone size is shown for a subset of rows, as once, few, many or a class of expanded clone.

CDR3aa: CASSPERTMTEAFF
CDR3nt: TGTGCCAGCAGCCCGGAGAGGACGATGACTGAAGCTTTCTTT
v_gene: TRBV7-9
j_gene: TRBJ1-1
abundance: -
d_gene: -

CDR3aa: CASSSFEGADTQYF
CDR3nt: TGTGCCAGCAGCTCCTTTGAGGGCGCAGATACGCAGTATTTT
v_gene: TRBV9
j_gene: TRBJ2-3
abundance: once
d_gene: -

CDR3aa: CASSAGPGTGIGGYTF
CDR3nt: TGTGCCAGCAGCGCCGGTCCCGGGACAGGGATTGGCGGCTACACCTTC
v_gene: TRBV11-2
j_gene: TRBJ1-2
abundance: -
d_gene: TRBD1

CDR3aa: CASSQTGGHEKLFF
CDR3nt: TGTGCCAGCAGCCAGACAGGGGGACATGAAAAACTGTTTTTT
v_gene: TRBV7-9
j_gene: TRBJ1-4
abundance: -
d_gene: TRBD1

CDR3aa: CASSFPLTENSDTIYF
CDR3nt: TGTGCCAGCAGCTTTCCGCTGACGGAAAATTCGGACACCATATATTTT
v_gene: TRBV5-6
j_gene: TRBJ1-3
abundance: -
d_gene: -

CDR3aa: CASRNGTGVGELFF
CDR3nt: TGTGCCAGCAGGAACGGGACAGGGGTCGGGGAGCTGTTTTTT
v_gene: TRBV21-1
j_gene: TRBJ2-2
abundance: -
d_gene: -

CDR3aa: CASSPGHTNTEAFF
CDR3nt: TGTGCCAGCAGCCCGGGACATACGAACACTGAAGCTTTCTTT
v_gene: TRBV13
j_gene: TRBJ1-1
abundance: -
d_gene: -

CDR3aa: CAWSVGSEAYEQYF
CDR3nt: TGTGCCTGGAGTGTAGGAAGCGAGGCCTACGAGCAGTACTTC
v_gene: TRBV30
j_gene: TRBJ2-7
abundance: -
d_gene: -

CDR3aa: CASSLSSGGIYEQYF
CDR3nt: TGTGCCAGCAGTTTATCGTCGGGGGGGATCTACGAGCAGTACTTC
v_gene: TRBV27
j_gene: TRBJ2-7
abundance: -
d_gene: TRBD2

CDR3aa: CASSRPGLGNQPQHF
CDR3nt: TGCGCCAGCAGTCGGCCAGGACTCGGCAATCAGCCCCAGCATTTT
v_gene: TRBV23-1
j_gene: TRBJ1-5
abundance: -
d_gene: -

CDR3aa: CASSYSTGELFF
CDR3nt: TGTGCCAGCAGCTATAGCACCGGGGAGCTGTTTTTT
v_gene: TRBV7-9
j_gene: TRBJ2-2
abundance: -
d_gene: -

CDR3aa: CASGPGGDNYEQYF
CDR3nt: TGTGCCAGCGGGCCCGGGGGGGACAACTACGAGCAGTACTTC
v_gene: TRBV6-6
j_gene: TRBJ2-7
abundance: -
d_gene: TRBD2

CDR3aa: CSVASGGELFF
CDR3nt: TGCAGCGTTGCTAGCGGCGGGGAGCTGTTTTTT
v_gene: TRBV29-1
j_gene: TRBJ2-2
abundance: -
d_gene: TRBD2

CDR3aa: CASSIGAMNTEAFF
CDR3nt: TGTGCCAGTAGTATAGGGGCGATGAACACTGAAGCTTTCTTT
v_gene: TRBV19
j_gene: TRBJ1-1
abundance: -
d_gene: -

CDR3aa: CASSYKPGGDTEAFF
CDR3nt: TGCGCCAGCAGCTATAAACCGGGTGGGGACACTGAAGCTTTCTTT
v_gene: TRBV5-1
j_gene: TRBJ1-1
abundance: -
d_gene: -

CDR3aa: CASRLDRGVSNQPQHF
CDR3nt: TGTGCCAGTAGGCTGGACAGGGGAGTGAGCAATCAGCCCCAGCATTTT
v_gene: TRBV19
j_gene: TRBJ1-5
abundance: -
d_gene: TRBD1

CDR3aa: CACLGVGETQYF
CDR3nt: TGTGCCTGCCTAGGGGTGGGGGAGACCCAGTACTTC
v_gene: TRBV30
j_gene: TRBJ2-5
abundance: -
d_gene: -

CDR3aa: CASSQGNVVAGGVETQYF
CDR3nt: TGCGCCAGCAGCCAAGGAAATGTAGTGGCGGGAGGGGTAGAGACCCAGTACTTC
v_gene: TRBV4-3
j_gene: TRBJ2-5
abundance: -
d_gene: TRBD2

CDR3aa: CANFLGGWRAGYNEQFF
CDR3nt: TGTGCCAACTTCCTCGGGGGGTGGAGGGCCGGCTACAATGAGCAGTTCTTC
v_gene: TRBV6-4
j_gene: TRBJ2-1
abundance: -
d_gene: TRBD2

CDR3aa: CASSPGTGVEAFF
CDR3nt: TGTGCCAGCTCACCAGGGACAGGGGTTGAAGCTTTCTTT
v_gene: TRBV18
j_gene: TRBJ1-1
abundance: once
d_gene: TRBD1

CDR3aa: CASSPDTNSGNTIYF
CDR3nt: TGTGCCAGCAGCCCCGACACTAACTCTGGAAACACCATATATTTT
v_gene: TRBV9
j_gene: TRBJ1-3
abundance: -
d_gene: -